What follows are 10 T cell receptor beta chains derived from one specimen sequenced in a study of tumor and adjacent non-tumor tissue in lung cancer. TCRbeta libraries were built with three rounds of nested PCR, modified from ARM-PCR. Each CDR3 protein is one row after TCRdb ran MiXCR on the multiplex PCR reads. The table shows about 90,000 distinct CDR3 sequences, with around 57% occurring only once. This sample's RNA came from whole unsorted tissue. Sequencing used lung tumor tissue. These receptors were collected from a man in his 70s with non-small cell lung cancer.

This clonotype was detected many times. The J gene is TRBJ1-5, the V gene TRBV6-4; D unresolved. The CDR3 is 14 residues long. The germline CDR1 and CDR2 sequences are MRHNA and SNTAGT. Deletions cut 3 bases from V and 4 bases from J, with 10 bases between. The CDR3 region is CASSERHNNQPQHF. The CDR3 DNA follows: TGTGCCAGCAGTGAAAGGCACAATAATCAGCCCCAGCATTTT.

With respect to this clonotype: The junction departs from the called germline gene at one end, perhaps through a read error. The chain recombines TRBV20-1 with TRBJ2-7, with TRBD2 identical over 9 bases. CDR3 size: 14 residues. Germline assignment: CDR1 DFQATT and CDR2 SNEGSKA (reference sequence). CDR3 in amino acids: CSPRVSGSGYEQYF. The CDR3 DNA reads TGCAGTCCTAGAGTTAGCGGGAGTGGCTACGAGCAGTACTTC.

A word on this clonotype: Here the CDR3 omits its conserved ending phenylalanine or tryptophan, so a read error is the likely source. V is TRBV6-5 and J is TRBJ1-6; D is unresolved. The CDR3 sequence is 12 residues long. In germline, CDR1 is MNHEY, CDR2 SVGAGI. For the CDR3, the DNA is TGTGCCAGCGGGCTAGGTGATTCAGCCCTCCACTCT. Translating it yields CASGLGDSALHS.

This clonotype was picked up many times. The V call is TRBV20-1, the J call TRBJ2-3; D remains unclear. Germline values: CDR1 DFQATT, CDR2 SNEGSKA (reference sequence). CDR3 length: 12 amino acids. Trimming left V 5 bases short and J 2 bases short, with 8 bases between. The CDR3 DNA sequence: TGCAGTGCTTACCCAAACACAGATACGCAGTATTTT. It encodes CSAYPNTDTQYF.

This clonotype has a single count. This CDR3 is missing its conserved last phenylalanine or tryptophan, likely due to a read error. The chain has TRBV6-5 and TRBJ2-5, with 8 bases fitting TRBD2. CDR1 is MNHEY, CDR2 SVGAGI, per germline. CDR3 size: 14 residues. J lost 5 bases, V lost 0 bases, and 2 bases had no gene match. The CDR3 sequence: CASSYSASGETQYL. As DNA, the CDR3 is TGTGCCAGCAGTTACTCAGCTAGCGGGGAGACCCAGTACCTA.

A word on this clonotype: This could be a read error, since a much larger clone is one nucleotide away. This rearrangement joins TRBV4-2 to TRBJ2-2; 7 bases agree with TRBD1. This CDR3 is 15 amino acids long. Per germline, CDR1 LGHNA and CDR2 YNFKEQ. The CDR3 loop reads CVSSRAQGDTGELFF. The CDR3 DNA follows: TGTGTCAGCAGCCGCGCGCAGGGGGACACCGGGGAGCTGTTTTTT.

As regards this clonotype: A much larger clone is a single base away; this may be a read error. This chain connects TRBV7-9 to TRBJ2-1; unclear D gene. This CDR3 region has 14 residues. Germline lookup yields CDR1 SEHNR and CDR2 FQNEAQ (reference sequence). The CDR3 nucleotides are TGTGCCAGCCGCTTTTCTACAGTCTACAATGAGCAGTTCTTC. As protein: CASRFSTVYNEQFF.

This clonotype came up many times. The chain employs TRBV7-8 and TRBJ2-2, with a possible D match to TRBD1 (6 bases). Trimming cost V 2 bases and J 6 bases, with 16 bases left between them. The germline gives CDR1 SGHVS, CDR2 FQNEAQ. This CDR3 is built from 16 residues. The CDR3 DNA is TGTGCCAGCAGCTTAACCCGTGAGACAGGTTCCGGGGAGCTGTTTTTT. It translates to CASSLTRETGSGELFF.

This clonotype was observed a few times. The junction differs from germline at one of its ends, possibly a read error. V is TRBV19 and J is TRBJ2-2, with 10 bases matching TRBD1. The CDR3 is made up of 15 amino acids. Germline V CDR1 and CDR2: LNHDA, SQIVND (reference sequence). The CDR3 is CAGSRGQGGTGELFF. As DNA, the CDR3 is TGTGCCGGTAGTCGAGGACAGGGGGGCACCGGGGAGCTGTTTTTT.

This clonotype was picked up one time. This may be a read error: a much more frequent sequence differs by one nucleotide. This sequence joins TRBV20-1 and TRBJ1-2, with TRBD1 matching 7 bases. The CDR3 totals 14 residues. Looked up from germline, CDR1 is DFQATT and CDR2 is SNEGSKA (reference sequence). This CDR3 is CIATTGRFSYGYTF. CDR3 nucleotide sequence: TGCATTGCTACGACAGGGAGGTTCTCCTATGGCTACACCTTC.